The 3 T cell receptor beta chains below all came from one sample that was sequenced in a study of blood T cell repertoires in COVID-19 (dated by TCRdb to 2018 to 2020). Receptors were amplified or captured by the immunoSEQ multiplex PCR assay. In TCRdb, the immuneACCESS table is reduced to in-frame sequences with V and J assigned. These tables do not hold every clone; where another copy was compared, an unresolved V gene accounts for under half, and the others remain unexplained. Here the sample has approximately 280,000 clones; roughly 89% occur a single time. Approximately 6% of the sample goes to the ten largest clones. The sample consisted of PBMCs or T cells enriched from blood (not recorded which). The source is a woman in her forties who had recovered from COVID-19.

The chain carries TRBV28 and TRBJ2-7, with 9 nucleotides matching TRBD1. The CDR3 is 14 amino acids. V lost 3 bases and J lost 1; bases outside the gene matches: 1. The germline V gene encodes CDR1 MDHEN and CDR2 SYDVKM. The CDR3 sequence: CASSFGQGSYEQYF. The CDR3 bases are TGTGCCAGCAGTTTTGGACAGGGGTCCTACGAGCAGTACTTC.

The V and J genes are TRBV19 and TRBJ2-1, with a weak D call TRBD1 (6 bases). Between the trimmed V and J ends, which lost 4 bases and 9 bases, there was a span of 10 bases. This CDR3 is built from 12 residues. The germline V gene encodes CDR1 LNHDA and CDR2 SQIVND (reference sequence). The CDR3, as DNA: TGTGCCAGTAGTAGGGGGCGGATTGAGCAGTTCTTC. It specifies CASSRGRIEQFF.

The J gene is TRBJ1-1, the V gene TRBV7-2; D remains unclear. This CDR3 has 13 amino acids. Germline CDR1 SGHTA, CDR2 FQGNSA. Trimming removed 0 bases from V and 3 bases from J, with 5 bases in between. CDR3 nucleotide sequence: TGTGCCAGCAGCTTAGCGTTCGACACTGAAGCTTTCTTT. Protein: CASSLAFDTEAFF.